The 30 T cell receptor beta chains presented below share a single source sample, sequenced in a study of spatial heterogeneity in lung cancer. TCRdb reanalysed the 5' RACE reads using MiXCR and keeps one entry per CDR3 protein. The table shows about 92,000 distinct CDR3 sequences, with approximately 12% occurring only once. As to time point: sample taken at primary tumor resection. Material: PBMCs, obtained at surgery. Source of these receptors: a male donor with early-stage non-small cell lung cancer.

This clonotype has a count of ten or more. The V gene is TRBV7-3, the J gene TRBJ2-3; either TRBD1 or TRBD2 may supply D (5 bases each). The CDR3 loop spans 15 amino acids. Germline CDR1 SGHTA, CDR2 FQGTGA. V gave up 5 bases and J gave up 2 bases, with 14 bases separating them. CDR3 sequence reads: CASSQSGTNTDTQYF. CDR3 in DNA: TGTGCCAGCAGCCAATCCGGGACGAACACAGATACGCAGTATTTT.

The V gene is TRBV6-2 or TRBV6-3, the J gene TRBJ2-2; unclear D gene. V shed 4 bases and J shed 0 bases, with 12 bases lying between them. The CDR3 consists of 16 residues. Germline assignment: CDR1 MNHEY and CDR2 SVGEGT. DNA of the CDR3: TGTGCCAGCAGTTCCCTCAAGTACGCGAACACCGGGGAGCTGTTTTTT. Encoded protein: CASSSLKYANTGELFF.

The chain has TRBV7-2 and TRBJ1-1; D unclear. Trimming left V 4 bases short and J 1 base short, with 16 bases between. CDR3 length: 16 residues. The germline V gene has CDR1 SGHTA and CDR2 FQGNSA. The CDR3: CASSSAPSRWNTEAFF. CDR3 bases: TGTGCCAGCAGCTCGGCCCCATCCAGATGGAACACTGAAGCTTTCTTT.

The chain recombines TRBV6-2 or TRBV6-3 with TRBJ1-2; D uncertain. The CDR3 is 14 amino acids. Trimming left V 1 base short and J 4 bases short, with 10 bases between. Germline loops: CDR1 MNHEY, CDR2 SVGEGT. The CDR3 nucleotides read TGTGCCAGCAGTTACTTCCGCCAGACCTATGGCTACACCTTC. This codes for CASSYFRQTYGYTF.

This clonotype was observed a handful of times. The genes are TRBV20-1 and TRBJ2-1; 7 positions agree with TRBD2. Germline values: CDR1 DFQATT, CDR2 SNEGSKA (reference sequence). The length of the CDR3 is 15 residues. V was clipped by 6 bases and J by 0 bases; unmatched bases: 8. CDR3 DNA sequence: TGCAGTGCCCGGTCTAGCGGCCGCTCCTACAATGAGCAGTTCTTC. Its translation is CSARSSGRSYNEQFF.

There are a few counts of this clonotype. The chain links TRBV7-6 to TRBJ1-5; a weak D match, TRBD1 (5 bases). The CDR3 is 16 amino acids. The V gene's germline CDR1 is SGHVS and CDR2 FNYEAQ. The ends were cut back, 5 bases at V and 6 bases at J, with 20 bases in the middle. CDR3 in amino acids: CASSPSTQGRGQPQHF. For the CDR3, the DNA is TGTGCCAGCAGCCCAAGTACCCAGGGTAGGGGTCAGCCCCAGCATTTT.

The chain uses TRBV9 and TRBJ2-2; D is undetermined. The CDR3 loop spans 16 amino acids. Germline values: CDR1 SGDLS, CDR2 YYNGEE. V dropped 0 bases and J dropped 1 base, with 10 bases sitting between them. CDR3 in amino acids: CASSVGSAMNTGELFF. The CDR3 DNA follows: TGTGCCAGCAGCGTAGGAAGTGCAATGAACACCGGGGAGCTGTTTTTT.

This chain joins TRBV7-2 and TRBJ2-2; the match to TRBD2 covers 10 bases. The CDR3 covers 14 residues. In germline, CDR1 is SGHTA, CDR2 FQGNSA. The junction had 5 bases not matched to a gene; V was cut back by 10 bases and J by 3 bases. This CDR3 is CATLAGAYTGELFF. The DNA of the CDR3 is TGTGCCACCCTAGCGGGGGCCTACACCGGGGAGCTGTTTTTT.

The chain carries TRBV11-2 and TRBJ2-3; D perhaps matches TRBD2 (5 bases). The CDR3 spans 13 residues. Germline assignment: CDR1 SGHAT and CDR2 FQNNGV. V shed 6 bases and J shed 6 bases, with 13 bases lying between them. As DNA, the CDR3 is TGTGCCAGCAGTGTGAATCGAGGGGATACGCAGTATTTT. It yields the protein CASSVNRGDTQYF.

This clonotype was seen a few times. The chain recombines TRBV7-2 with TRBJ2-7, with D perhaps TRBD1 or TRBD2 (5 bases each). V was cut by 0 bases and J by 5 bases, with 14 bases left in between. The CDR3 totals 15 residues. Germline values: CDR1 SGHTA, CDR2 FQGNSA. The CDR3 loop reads CASSLAPGPTDEQYF. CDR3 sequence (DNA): TGTGCCAGCAGCTTAGCCCCGGGACCAACGGACGAGCAGTACTTC.

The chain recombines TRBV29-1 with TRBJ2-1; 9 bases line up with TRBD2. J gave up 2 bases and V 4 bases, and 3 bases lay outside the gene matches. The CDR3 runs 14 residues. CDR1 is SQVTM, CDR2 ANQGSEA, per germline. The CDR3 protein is CSVASGGTYNEQFF. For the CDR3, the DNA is TGCAGCGTTGCGAGCGGGGGGACCTACAATGAGCAGTTCTTC.

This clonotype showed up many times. CDR3: CASSVTGVYNEQFF. The CDR3 DNA follows: TGTGCCAGCAGCGTCACTGGGGTCTACAATGAGCAGTTCTTC. The chain has TRBV9 and TRBJ2-1, with no clear D. Trimming shortened V by 2 bases and J by 3 bases, and 9 bases separated the two germline ends. Germline CDR1 is SGDLS and CDR2 is YYNGEE. CDR3 length equals 14 residues.

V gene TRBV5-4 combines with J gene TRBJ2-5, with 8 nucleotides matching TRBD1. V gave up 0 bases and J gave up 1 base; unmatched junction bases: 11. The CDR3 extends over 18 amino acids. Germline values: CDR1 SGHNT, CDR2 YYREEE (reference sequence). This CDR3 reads CASSLDGMTGVGQETQYF. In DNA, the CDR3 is TGTGCCAGCAGCTTGGATGGGATGACAGGGGTCGGCCAAGAGACCCAGTACTTC. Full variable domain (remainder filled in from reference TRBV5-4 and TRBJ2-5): ETGVTQSPTHLIKTRGQQVTLRCSSQSGHNTVSWYQQALGQGPQFIFQYYREEENGRGNFPPRFSGLQFPNYSSELNVNALELDDSALYLCASSLDGMTGVGQETQYFGPGTRLLVL.

Here the CDR3 reads CASRGDRGQGYTF. CDR3 nucleotides: TGTGCCAGCAGGGGGGACAGGGGGCAAGGCTACACCTTC. This sequence joins TRBV28 and TRBJ1-2, with 12 bases that match TRBD1. Germline trimming cut 6 bases from V and 8 bases from J; bases unmatched to any gene: 4. This CDR3 has 13 amino acids. Per germline, CDR1 MDHEN and CDR2 SYDVKM.

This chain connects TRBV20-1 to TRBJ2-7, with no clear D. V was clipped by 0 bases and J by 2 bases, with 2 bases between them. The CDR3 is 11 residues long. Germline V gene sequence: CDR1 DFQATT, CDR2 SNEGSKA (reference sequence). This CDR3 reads CSARDAYEQYF. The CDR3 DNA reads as TGCAGTGCTAGAGATGCCTACGAGCAGTACTTC.

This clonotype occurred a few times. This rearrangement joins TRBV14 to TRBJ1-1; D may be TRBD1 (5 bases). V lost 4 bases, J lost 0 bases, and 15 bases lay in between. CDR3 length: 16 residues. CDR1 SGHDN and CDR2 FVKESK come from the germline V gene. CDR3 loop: CASSRRGGHMNTEAFF. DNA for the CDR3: TGTGCCAGCAGCCGGAGAGGAGGACATATGAACACTGAAGCTTTCTTT.

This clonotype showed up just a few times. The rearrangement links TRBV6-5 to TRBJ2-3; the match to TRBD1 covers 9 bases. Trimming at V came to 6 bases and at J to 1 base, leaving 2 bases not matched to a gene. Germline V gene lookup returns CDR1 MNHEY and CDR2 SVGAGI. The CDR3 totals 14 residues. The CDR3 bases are TGTGCCAGCAGACAGGGGGCTGGCACAGATACGCAGTATTTT. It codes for CASRQGAGTDTQYF.

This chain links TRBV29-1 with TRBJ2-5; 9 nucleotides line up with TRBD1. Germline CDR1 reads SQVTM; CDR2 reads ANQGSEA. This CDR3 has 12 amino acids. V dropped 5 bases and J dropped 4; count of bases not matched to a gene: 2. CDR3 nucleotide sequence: TGCAGCGTTAGGACAGGGGTAGAGACCCAGTACTTC. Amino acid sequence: CSVRTGVETQYF.

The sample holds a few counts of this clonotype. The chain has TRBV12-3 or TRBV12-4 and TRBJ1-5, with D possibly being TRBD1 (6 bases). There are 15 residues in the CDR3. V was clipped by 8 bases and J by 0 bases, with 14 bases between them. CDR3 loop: CASGLGGGSNQPQHF. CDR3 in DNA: TGTGCCAGCGGCCTGGGGGGCGGTAGCAATCAGCCCCAGCATTTT.

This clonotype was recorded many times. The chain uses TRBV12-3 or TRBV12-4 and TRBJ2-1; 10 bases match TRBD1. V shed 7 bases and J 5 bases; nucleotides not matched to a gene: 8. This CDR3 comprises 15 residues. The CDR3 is CASTAGTGVHNEQFF. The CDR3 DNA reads TGTGCCAGCACTGCCGGGACAGGGGTGCACAATGAGCAGTTCTTC.

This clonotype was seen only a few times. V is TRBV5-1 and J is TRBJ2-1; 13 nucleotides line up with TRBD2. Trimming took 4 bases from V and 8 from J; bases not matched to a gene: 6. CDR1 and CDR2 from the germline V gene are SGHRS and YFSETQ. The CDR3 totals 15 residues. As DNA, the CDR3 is TGCGCCAGCAGCCGAAGACTAGCGGGGGGTTATGAGCAGTTCTTC. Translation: CASSRRLAGGYEQFF. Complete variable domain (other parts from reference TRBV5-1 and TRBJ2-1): KAGVTQTPRYLIKTRGQQVTLSCSPISGHRSVSWYQQTPGQGLQFLFEYFSETQRNKGNFPGRFSGRQFSNSRSEMNVSTLELGDSALYLCASSRRLAGGYEQFFGPGTRLTVL.

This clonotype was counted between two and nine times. Written as DNA, the CDR3 is TGTGCCAGCAGCTTTTTGGGCGGGAGTAGCGATGAGCAGTTCTTC. This sequence encodes CASSFLGGSSDEQFF. This chain links TRBV11-2 with TRBJ2-1; TRBD2 aligns across 7 bases. The CDR3 runs to 15 residues. V shed 3 bases, J shed 8 bases, and the junction held 10 bases outside the gene matches. Looked up from germline, CDR1 is SGHAT and CDR2 is FQNNGV.

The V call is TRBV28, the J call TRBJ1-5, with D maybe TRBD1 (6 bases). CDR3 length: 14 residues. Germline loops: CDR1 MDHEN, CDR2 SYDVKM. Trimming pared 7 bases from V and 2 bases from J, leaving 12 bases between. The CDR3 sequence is CASILSGGNQPQHF. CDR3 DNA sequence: TGTGCCAGCATCTTATCAGGGGGCAATCAGCCCCAGCATTTT.

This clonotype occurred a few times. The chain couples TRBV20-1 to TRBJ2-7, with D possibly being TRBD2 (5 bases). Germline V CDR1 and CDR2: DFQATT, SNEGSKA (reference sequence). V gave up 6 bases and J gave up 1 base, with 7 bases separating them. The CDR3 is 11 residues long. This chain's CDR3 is CSAGVSYEQYF. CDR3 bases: TGCAGTGCCGGGGTGTCCTACGAGCAGTACTTC.

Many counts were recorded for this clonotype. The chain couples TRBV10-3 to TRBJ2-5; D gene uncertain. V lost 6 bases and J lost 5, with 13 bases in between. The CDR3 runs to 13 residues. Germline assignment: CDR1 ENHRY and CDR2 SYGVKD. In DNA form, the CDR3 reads TGTGCCATCAGCCGGTCTCCTGGCGAGACCCAGTACTTC. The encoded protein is CAISRSPGETQYF.

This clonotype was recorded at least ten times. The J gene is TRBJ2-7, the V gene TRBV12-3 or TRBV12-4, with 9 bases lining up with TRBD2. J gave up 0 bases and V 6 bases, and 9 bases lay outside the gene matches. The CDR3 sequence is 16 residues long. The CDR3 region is CASSPAELAGSYEQYF. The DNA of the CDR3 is TGTGCCAGCAGCCCCGCCGAACTAGCGGGCTCCTACGAGCAGTACTTC.

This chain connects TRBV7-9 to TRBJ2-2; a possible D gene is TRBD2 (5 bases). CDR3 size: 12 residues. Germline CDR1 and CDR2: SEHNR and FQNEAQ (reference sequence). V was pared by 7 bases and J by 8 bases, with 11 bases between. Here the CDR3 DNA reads TGTGCCAGCATTAGCGAGATGGGGGAGCTGTTTTTT. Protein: CASISEMGELFF.

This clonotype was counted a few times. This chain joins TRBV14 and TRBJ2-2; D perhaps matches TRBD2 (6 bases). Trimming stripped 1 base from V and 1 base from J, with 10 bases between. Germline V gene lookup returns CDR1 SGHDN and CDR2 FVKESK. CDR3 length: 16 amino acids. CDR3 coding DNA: TGTGCCAGCAGCCAAGTTTGGCGGGAGAACACCGGGGAGCTGTTTTTT. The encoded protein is CASSQVWRENTGELFF.

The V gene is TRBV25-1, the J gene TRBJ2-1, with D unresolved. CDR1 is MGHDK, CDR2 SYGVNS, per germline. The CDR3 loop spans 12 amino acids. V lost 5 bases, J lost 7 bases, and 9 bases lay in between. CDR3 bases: TGTGCCAGCAGTATCCAGTCGAATGAGCAGTTCTTC. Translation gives CASSIQSNEQFF.

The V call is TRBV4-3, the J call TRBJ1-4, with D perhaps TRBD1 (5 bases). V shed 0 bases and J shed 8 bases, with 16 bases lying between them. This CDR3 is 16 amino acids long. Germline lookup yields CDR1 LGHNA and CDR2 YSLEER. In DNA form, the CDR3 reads TGCGCCAGCAGCCAAGATTCCCAGGGAGGATCGGAAAAACTGTTTTTT. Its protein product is CASSQDSQGGSEKLFF.